This TCR beta chain was sequenced in a study of identical twins. MiXCR, run by TCRdb on the 5' RACE reads, gives a single entry per CDR3 protein. This table has some 570,000 distinct CDR3 sequences, 20% to 25% appearing once. The sample holds many counts of this clonotype. At one end, the junction sequence differs from germline, possibly due to a read error. The V gene's germline CDR1 is SGHRS and CDR2 YFSETQ. CDR3 length equals 14 residues. These data also formed part of another study, on yellow fever vaccine responses in identical twins.

This sequence originates from a woman aged 18 to 35 in good health. The chain is built from TRBV5-1 and TRBJ1-1; D gene unclear. The sequenced material came from CD4+ T cells sorted from blood. CDR3 sequence reads: CASSLVPGNTEAFF. The CDR3 DNA follows: TGTGCCAGCAGCTTAGTTCCGGGTAACACTGAAGCTTTCTTT.